This T cell receptor beta chain was identified in a study of blood T cell repertoires in COVID-19. Background on the study: Collection of acute and convalescent COVID-19 samples took place in the United States, Italy and Spain.

The data were produced by immunoSEQ multiplex PCR, yet TCRdb's version contains in-frame clones alone and is incomplete. The table records 20,000 to 30,000 clones, 70% to 90% of them present only once. The V and J ends lost 4 bases and 1 base, in that order; junction bases with no gene match: 9. The CDR3 is 17 residues long. Germline V gene data show CDR1 as SGDLS and CDR2 as YYNGEE. The clonotype was recovered from a man aged 70-80 years with acute or convalescent COVID-19. The chain carries TRBV9 and TRBJ1-3; TRBD1 agrees at 9 bases. Sequenced sample: peripheral blood. The CDR3 spells CASSLRDRVNSGNTIYF. The DNA for the CDR3 is TGTGCCAGCAGCCTCCGGGACAGGGTGAATTCTGGAAACACCATATATTTT.